A single TCR beta chain is shown here with its context. The table lists this clone with a count of one. Its binding antigen is unknown. There are no base qualities to consult, and no much larger clone falls within one base. This record comes from a study of OX40 agonist ivuxolimab in advanced cancers. Context from the whole study: Ivuxolimab was a fully human IgG2 agonistic monoclonal antibody targeting the costimulatory receptor OX40 (CD134). The dose-escalation cohort was about 87% male with a mean age of about 54 years, ranging from roughly 20 to 80. Of the 50 to 55 dose-escalation patients, hepatocellular carcinoma was present in around 19, melanoma in roughly 15, renal cell carcinoma in 9 and head and neck cancer in 9. The point of sequencing TCRbeta in the periphery was to test whether ivuxolimab changed TCR sequence diversity and drove clonal T-cell expansion. Patients were allowed to have had prior anti-PD-1, anti-PD-L1 or anti-CTLA-4 therapy, and 40% of the dose-escalation patients had previously received checkpoint inhibitors. Intravenous ivuxolimab was administered to patients every 2 weeks at six dose levels: 0.01, 0.1, 0.3, 1.5, 3 and 10 mg/kg. The paper covers the monotherapy dose-escalation part of the phase I ivuxolimab trial, which included N of about 56 patients. Partial responses occurred in three dose-escalation patients, of whom one had hepatocellular carcinoma and two had cutaneous melanoma.

The investigation overall reported the following: On average, CD8+ T cells showed more expanded clones than CD4+ T cells after ivuxolimab. Partial responders in the 0.1-3.0 mg/kg groups had among the lowest normalized peripheral clonal expansion, especially among CD8+ T cells. Clonal expansion of both CD4+ and CD8+ blood T cells was observed from baseline to week 6 at doses 0.1 to 3.0 mg/kg. Which antigens the clonally expanded peripheral T cells were specific for was not determined. Low levels of normalized T-cell clonal expansion were also seen in some patients who did not respond.

To sequence the TCRbeta CDR3 region, genomic DNA was isolated from the sorted cells. The immunoSEQ Assay was used to sequence the TCRbeta CDR3 regions. Imported from immuneACCESS, the table was reduced by TCRdb to in-frame sequences with V and J called. These copies leave out some clones; in studies compared against another copy, an unresolved V gene accounts for under half, and the cause of the remainder is not known. Within this sample are roughly 65,000 clones, with about 89% of them counted one time only. The top ten hold 0.25% to 0.3% of the sample. The trial excluded patients who had a history of autoimmune disease or who were on systemic immunosuppression. Peripheral blood for TCR sequencing was collected from all dose cohorts at baseline, on cycle 4 day 1, and on cycle 7 day 1. The samples were drawn from a first-in-human, open-label, multicenter phase I dose-escalation trial of ivuxolimab. The trial enrolled adults with locally advanced or metastatic head and neck squamous cell, hepatocellular, melanoma or renal cell carcinoma. Before TCR sequencing, CD4+ T cells and CD8+ T cells from peripheral blood were sorted into separate populations.

Based on the germline V gene, the CDR1 and CDR2 sequences are ENHRY and SYGVKD. V is cut by 3 bases and J by 2 bases, and the space between the germline ends is 8 bases. The CDR3 numbers 14 residues from cysteine through phenylalanine. This entry keeps only the CDR3 DNA: 42 bases, framed from base 1. The chain employs TRBV10-3 and TRBJ2-1; the D region possibly corresponds to TRBD2 (6 bases align). Material: CD4+ or CD8+ T cells sorted from blood, obtained in a trial of the OX40 agonist ivuxolimab. The clonotype comes from an adult with an advanced solid tumor such as melanoma, head and neck, liver or kidney cancer. The bases are TGTGCCATCAGTGAAGGAGGGACCTACAATGAGCAGTTCTTC. Its product reads: CAISEGGTYNEQFF.